Included here is one TCR beta chain sequence, with context. Its antigen is unknown. This sample stems from a study of T cell responses to AZD1222 COVID-19 vaccine. Broader study findings: Females made up more of the donors, who were largely white British, and clonal diversity may have come out too low. Targeting of unmutated variant regions was reportedly seen in nearly half of spike-specific TCRs. Repertoires were collected only later (after the peak T cell response had occurred). Rises in breadth and depth of Spike-specific TCRs came after two AZD1222 doses.

The table came from immunoSEQ multiplex PCR; TCRdb's copy has only in-frame clones and leaves some out. In the table there are approximately 72,000 clones, 70% to 90% of which are singletons. Germline values: CDR1 KGHDR, CDR2 SFDVKD. Trimming took 2 bases from V and 6 from J, leaving 10 bases between them. The CDR3 is made up of 14 amino acids. Sample: peripheral blood, taken 28 days after the second AZD1222 dose. The genes are TRBV24-1 and TRBJ2-1, with D possibly matching TRBD2 (6 bases). This sequence originates from an adult who received the AZD1222 COVID-19 vaccine. The CDR3 sequence is CATSDSLASNEQFF. The CDR3 DNA reads as TGTGCCACCAGTGATTCTCTAGCGAGCAATGAGCAGTTCTTC.